Detailed here is one TCR beta chain. The CDR3 has 14 residues. Losses at the gene ends were 4 bases for V and 4 bases for J; bases not matched to a gene: 5. Germline-derived CDR1 and CDR2 are LGHDT and YNNKEL (reference sequence). These data originate in a study of blood T cell repertoires in COVID-19. Study-wide context: Both acute and convalescent COVID-19 samples were obtained from the United States, Italy and Spain. Nucleic acid was either cDNA or gDNA, and it came from T cells, B-cell-depleted T cells, or PBMCs.

Authors' data handling: Amplification of reference gene primers was used by the study to estimate nucleated cell counts. This table comes from immunoSEQ multiplex PCR, and its TCRdb copy is limited to in-frame clones, with some not included. V, J and clone size were drawn from that table, and D and trimming were deduced from the DNA. The table includes 100,000 to 150,000 clones, around 83% detected once. The sequence derives from a man aged 55 to 70 with acute or convalescent COVID-19. The sequencing sample was made of peripheral blood. The rearrangement joins TRBV3-1 (or the pseudogene TRBV3-2) to TRBJ1-2, with 8 bases lining up with TRBD1. Here the CDR3 DNA reads TGTGCCAGCAGCCTAGGGACAGGAGGCTATGGCTACACCTTC. This codes for CASSLGTGGYGYTF.